Following are 22 T cell receptor beta chains from one sample sequenced in a study of Ad26.COV2.S vaccination and SARS-CoV-2 variants. Produced via immunoSEQ multiplex PCR; TCRdb's table is partial and in-frame only. The sample yields 350,000 to 500,000 clones, over 75% seen once. Treatment denoted: about 20 received Ad26.COV2.S at low or high dose, single or two shots; several received placebo; per-sample allocation not given. Vaccine and placebo recipients were sampled on day 63 after the first injection. The sequencing here drew on peripheral blood, taken in a trial of Ad26.COV2.S vaccine versus placebo. The source of these receptors is a person aged 18-65 years who received the Ad26.COV2.S COVID-19 vaccine or a placebo.

V gene TRBV18 combines with J gene TRBJ1-2, with no clear D. CDR1 and CDR2 from the germline V gene are KGHSH and LQKENI. The CDR3 contains 18 residues. V was pared by 4 bases and J by 6 bases, with 27 bases between. The CDR3 spells CASSRGVAYGSSWDGYTF. The CDR3 region has the DNA TGTGCCAGCTCACGGGGAGTGGCTTACGGATCTTCATGGGATGGCTACACCTTC.

This clone was detected many times. The rearrangement uses TRBV4-3 and TRBJ2-7; 11 positions match TRBD1. This CDR3 has 16 residues. V was pared by 1 base and J by 3 bases, with 5 bases of the junction left unmatched. The germline gives CDR1 LGHNA, CDR2 YSLEER. CDR3 amino acids: CASSQATGTGGYEQYF. For the CDR3, the DNA is TGCGCCAGCAGCCAAGCGACCGGGACAGGGGGCTACGAGCAGTACTTC.

A single count supports this clone. This chain links TRBV6-5 with TRBJ1-6, with TRBD1 as a possible D gene (5 bases). The CDR3 has 14 residues. V lost 5 bases and J lost 10, with 15 bases in between. Germline V gene sequence: CDR1 MNHEY, CDR2 SVGAGI. DNA of the CDR3: TGTGCCAGCAGTCTCGGGACTTTTAGCTCACCCCTCCACTTT. Amino acids: CASSLGTFSSPLHF.

The chain employs TRBV5-5 and TRBJ2-5; D might be TRBD1 or TRBD2, each matching 5 bases. The V gene lost 3 bases and the J gene lost 4 bases, with 13 bases spanning the gap. Germline values: CDR1 SGHKS, CDR2 YYEKEE (reference sequence). The CDR3 is 14 residues long. The CDR3 region is CASSYGTVAETQYF. Written as DNA, the CDR3 is TGTGCCAGCAGCTACGGGACCGTAGCAGAGACCCAGTACTTC.

This clone was seen just once. V is TRBV4-1 and J is TRBJ2-7; a possible D gene is TRBD2 (5 bases). Trimming left V 3 bases short and J 1 base short, with 13 bases between. The CDR3 totals 15 residues. Germline CDR1 and CDR2: MGHRA and YSYEKL. CDR3 sequence reads: CASSHEARGSYEQYF. The CDR3 DNA reads as TGCGCCAGCAGCCATGAGGCTCGGGGATCCTACGAGCAGTACTTC.

The chain recombines TRBV5-5 with TRBJ2-2; 9 positions match TRBD1. Germline trimming cut 1 base from V and 0 bases from J; bases unmatched to any gene: 13. Germline V gene sequence: CDR1 SGHKS, CDR2 YYEKEE (reference sequence). The CDR3 runs to 20 residues. The CDR3 here is CASSLFLGQGSWTNTGELFF. CDR3 coding DNA: TGTGCCAGCAGCTTGTTTCTGGGACAGGGTTCGTGGACGAACACCGGGGAGCTGTTTTTT.

This clone has a single count. Mismatch with germline at one junction end may stem from a read error. This chain uses TRBV4-3 with TRBJ2-3, with TRBD2 matching over 11 bases. Germline V gene data show CDR1 as LGHNA and CDR2 as YSLEER. The CDR3 is 16 residues long. The DNA for the CDR3 is TGCACCAGCAGCGAGATAGCGGGGGGGCGAAGAGATACGCAGTATTTT. Translation gives CTSSEIAGGRRDTQYF.

CDR3 sequence (DNA): TGTGCCAGCAGCTTAGAGTTGTCCGGGACAGGGGCCGATACGCAGTATTTT. Its translation: CASSLELSGTGADTQYF. This chain links TRBV7-2 with TRBJ2-3; 10 bases agree with TRBD1. The CDR3 is 17 amino acids. Germline CDR1 SGHTA, CDR2 FQGNSA. The ends lost 1 base at V and 6 bases at J; junction bases unmatched: 10.

The rearrangement joins TRBV19 to TRBJ1-4; no clear D. The V end was cut by 6 bases, the J end by 6 bases, with 17 bases between. There are 15 residues in the CDR3. Germline CDR1 and CDR2: LNHDA and SQIVND (reference sequence). The CDR3 DNA sequence: TGTGCCAGTAGCGGCCCGGGCACGGCGGATGAAAAACTGTTTTTT. This encodes CASSGPGTADEKLFF.

The gene calls are TRBV11-2 and TRBJ1-1; 8 bases are a match to TRBD1. The V and J ends lost 5 bases and 4 bases, in that order; junction bases with no gene match: 6. The CDR3 runs to 14 residues. CDR1 and CDR2 (germline): SGHAT, FQNNGV. The CDR3 DNA sequence: TGTGCCAGCAGCCCGTACAGGGGGGGCACTGAAGCTTTCTTT. Amino acid sequence: CASSPYRGGTEAFF.

The rearrangement links TRBV18 to TRBJ1-6; D is undetermined. Germline V lookup: CDR1 KGHSH, CDR2 LQKENI. The CDR3 has 13 residues. Trimming removed 0 bases from V and 8 bases from J, with 5 bases in between. The CDR3 region has the DNA TGTGCCAGCTCACCACCAGGGCATTCACCCCTCCACTTT. Its protein is CASSPPGHSPLHF.

V usage is TRBV29-1 and J usage is TRBJ2-1; D assignment may be TRBD1 or TRBD2 (5 bases each). The CDR3 has 13 amino acids. V gave up 7 bases and J gave up 7 bases, with 17 bases separating them. Germline-derived CDR1 and CDR2 are SQVTM and ANQGSEA. DNA for the CDR3: TGCAGCGGGGTGGGGTTGGGGGAAAATGAGCAGTTCTTC. Encoded protein: CSGVGLGENEQFF.

This sequence joins TRBV4-3 and TRBJ1-2, with no clear D. CDR1 is LGHNA and CDR2 is YSLEER in the germline V gene. The germline V and J ends were trimmed by 4 bases and 8 bases, with 17 bases remaining between them. The CDR3 runs to 14 residues. CDR3 region: CASSPTVPAGGYTF. CDR3 DNA sequence: TGCGCCAGCAGCCCAACGGTTCCGGCGGGGGGCTACACCTTC.

This chain joins TRBV4-3 and TRBJ2-5; the D is unclear. Trimming took 1 base from V and 4 from J, leaving 4 bases between them. The CDR3 sequence is 12 residues long. The V gene's germline CDR1 is LGHNA and CDR2 YSLEER. CDR3: CASSQGAETQYF. CDR3 sequence (DNA): TGCGCCAGCAGCCAAGGGGCAGAGACCCAGTACTTC.

The chain has TRBV10-3 and TRBJ1-1, with D maybe TRBD1 (5 bases). V dropped 6 bases and J dropped 0 bases, with 11 bases sitting between them. The CDR3 runs 14 residues. In germline, CDR1 is ENHRY, CDR2 SYGVKD. In DNA form, the CDR3 reads TGTGCCATCAGGGCGACGGGGCTGAACACTGAAGCTTTCTTT. Amino acids: CAIRATGLNTEAFF.

The V gene is TRBV6-4, the J gene TRBJ2-2, with 9 bases fitting TRBD1. The junction had 5 bases not matched to a gene; V was cut back by 0 bases and J by 3 bases. CDR1 and CDR2 from the germline V gene are MRHNA and SNTAGT. The CDR3 runs 17 residues. The CDR3 spells CASSDSLRTGDTGELFF. In nucleotides, the CDR3 is TGTGCCAGCAGTGACTCCCTGAGGACAGGGGACACCGGGGAGCTGTTTTTT.

The V gene is TRBV4-3, the J gene TRBJ1-6; D is unclear. The CDR3 totals 16 residues. The germline gives CDR1 LGHNA, CDR2 YSLEER. V was cut by 0 bases and J by 7 bases, with 13 bases left in between. The CDR3 nucleotides are TGCGCCAGCAGCCAAGATTCTGGATCCCTCAATTCACCCCTCCACTTT. Protein: CASSQDSGSLNSPLHF.

This clone was counted ten times or more. The same CDR3 also results from other DNA sequences found in this sample. The CDR3 coding sequence is TGTGCCAGCAGCCAACTGACAGGGACGGAAGCTTTCTTT. It is translated as CASSQLTGTEAFF. The rearrangement uses TRBV3-1 (or the pseudogene TRBV3-2) and TRBJ1-1; 7 positions match TRBD1. Trimming removed 2 bases from V and 8 bases from J; junction bases left unmatched: 5. Germline V gene sequence: CDR1 LGHDT, CDR2 YNNKEL (reference sequence). The CDR3 runs to 13 residues.

As DNA, the CDR3 is TGTGCCAGCAGCCAAGCCTACGCTAACTATGGCTACACCTTC. This translates into CASSQAYANYGYTF. The chain combines TRBV3-1 (or the pseudogene TRBV3-2) with TRBJ1-2; no clear D. Trimming stripped 1 base from V and 0 bases from J, with 6 bases between. CDR1 is LGHDT and CDR2 is YNNKEL in the germline V gene (reference sequence). The CDR3 contains 14 residues.

This chain connects TRBV5-8 to TRBJ1-5, with D perhaps TRBD1 (5 bases). The CDR3 sequence is 15 residues long. Germline V gives CDR1 SGHTS, CDR2 YDEGEE. Trimming took off 0 bases at V and 5 bases at J, with 12 bases between the two ends. CDR3 nucleotides: TGTGCCAGCAGCTTGGGACAGCAAATTTATCAGCCCCAGCATTTT. This sequence encodes CASSLGQQIYQPQHF.

The chain couples TRBV6-2 or TRBV6-3 to TRBJ2-2; TRBD1 matches 7 bases. Germline values: CDR1 MNHEY, CDR2 SVGEGT. The ends lost 4 bases at V and 1 base at J; junction bases unmatched: 3. The CDR3 sequence is 15 residues long. CDR3 DNA: TGTGCCAGCAGTTCCTGGGACAGGAACACCGGGGAGCTGTTTTTT. Protein product: CASSSWDRNTGELFF.

The chain combines TRBV4-1 with TRBJ2-7, with 7 bases fitting TRBD1. The CDR3 loop spans 15 amino acids. With 1 base clipped from V and 3 bases from J, the junction kept 6 bases outside the gene matches. CDR1 is MGHRA and CDR2 is YSYEKL in the germline V gene. The CDR3: CASSQVDRAGYEQYF. The CDR3 coding sequence is TGCGCCAGCAGCCAAGTCGACAGGGCGGGCTACGAGCAGTACTTC.